Below are 9 T cell receptor beta chains sequenced from a single sample in a study of T-cell reconstitution after alpha-beta-depleted transplantation in children. The library targeted TCRbeta and was prepared with unique molecular identifiers. TCRdb ran MiXCR on the PCR reads and lists one entry per CDR3 protein. The sample has 550,000 to 600,000 distinct CDR3 sequences; 23% are singletons. This specimen was PBMCs, mostly from graft donor cells, taken 360 days after TCRalphabeta/CD19-depleted stem cell transplant. Receptors were obtained from a boy in the first two years of life who had a stem cell transplant for acute myeloid leukemia, so the T cells may come from the graft donor.

The chain employs TRBV20-1 and TRBJ2-3; a weak D match, TRBD2 (5 bases). The V gene lost 4 bases and the J gene lost 5 bases, with 13 bases spanning the gap. Germline CDR1 is DFQATT and CDR2 is SNEGSKA (reference sequence). This CDR3 region has 13 residues. CDR3 nucleotide sequence: TGCAGTGCTACGAGTCCCCGGGGAGATACGCAGTATTTT. As protein: CSATSPRGDTQYF.

This clonotype has just a few counts. The chain uses TRBV20-1 and TRBJ1-5, with D tentatively TRBD1 (5 bases). V was trimmed by 2 bases and J by 2 bases, leaving 13 bases between them. This CDR3 is 15 amino acids long. The germline CDR1 and CDR2 sequences are DFQATT and SNEGSKA (reference sequence). For the CDR3, the DNA is TGCAGTGCTAGACCGGGGTTGGGGGGCAATCAGCCCCAGCATTTT. This translates into CSARPGLGGNQPQHF.

This clonotype was detected ten times or more. The genes are TRBV25-1 and TRBJ2-1; TRBD1 matches at 9 bases. The CDR3 is 18 amino acids. The ends lost 1 base at V and 10 bases at J; junction bases unmatched: 17. Germline loops: CDR1 MGHDK, CDR2 SYGVNS. In DNA form, the CDR3 reads TGTGCCAGCAGTGAATTTGGTATGGTACGGGACAGGGCAGGGGAGCAGTTCTTC. Protein: CASSEFGMVRDRAGEQFF. The whole variable domain, remainder taken from reference TRBV25-1 and TRBJ2-1, is EADIYQTPRYLVIGTGKKITLECSQTMGHDKMYWYQQDPGMELHLIHYSYGVNSTEKGDLSSESTVSRIRTEHFPLTLESARPSHTSQYLCASSEFGMVRDRAGEQFFGPGTRLTVL.

In its sample, this clonotype was seen many times. The chain is built from TRBV7-9 and TRBJ1-5; D not resolved. The CDR3 runs to 14 residues. Trimming stripped 5 bases from V and 5 bases from J, with 13 bases between. Germline V gene lookup returns CDR1 SEHNR and CDR2 FQNEAQ (reference sequence). CDR3 DNA: TGTGCCAGCAGCCAAGACCTGGTGGATCAGCCCCAGCATTTT. Its protein is CASSQDLVDQPQHF.

The rearrangement uses TRBV30 and TRBJ2-3, with D tentatively TRBD1 (5 bases). This CDR3 has 16 amino acids. From germline, CDR1 is GTSNPN and CDR2 SVGIG (reference sequence). The V end lost 0 bases, the J end lost 6 bases, and 19 bases lay between the germline ends. CDR3 DNA sequence: TGTGCCTGGAGTGTACGGGCCACCCCGAAGGGGGATACGCAGTATTTT. This codes for CAWSVRATPKGDTQYF.

This clonotype was observed a handful of times. The chain uses TRBV25-1 and TRBJ2-5; D unclear. Germline-derived CDR1 and CDR2 are MGHDK and SYGVNS. This CDR3 contains 14 residues. Trimming removed 7 bases from V and 0 bases from J, with 12 bases in between. Here the CDR3 DNA reads TGTGCCAGCAACCCCGAAGAGTACCAAGAGACCCAGTACTTC. Translated, it gives CASNPEEYQETQYF.

In this sample, this clonotype turned up many times. The rearrangement links TRBV20-1 to TRBJ2-3; D is ambiguous. Per germline, CDR1 DFQATT and CDR2 SNEGSKA (reference sequence). V dropped 6 bases and J dropped 2 bases, with 9 bases sitting between them. The CDR3 has 12 amino acids. The CDR3 DNA sequence: TGCAGTGCCCGCAGAGTCACAGATACGCAGTATTTT. Residues: CSARRVTDTQYF.

This clonotype was recorded once. The V and J genes are TRBV10-2 and TRBJ2-7, with 8 bases matching TRBD2. CDR1 WSHSY and CDR2 SAAADI come from the germline V gene. Germline trimming cut 8 bases from V and 6 bases from J; bases unmatched to any gene: 3. The CDR3 is made up of 11 amino acids. The CDR3 is CASGTRGEQYV. DNA for the CDR3: TGCGCCAGCGGGACTAGAGGCGAGCAGTACGTC.

This clonotype was seen ten or more times. The chain carries TRBV12-3 or TRBV12-4 and TRBJ1-3; perhaps TRBD1 as D (6 bases). Deletions cut 8 bases from V and 13 bases from J, with 27 bases between. The CDR3 is made up of 15 amino acids. CDR3 nucleotide sequence: TGTGCCAGCTCCGACCAGCTATTGCCGGGACAACATATATATTTT. Translating it yields CASSDQLLPGQHIYF.